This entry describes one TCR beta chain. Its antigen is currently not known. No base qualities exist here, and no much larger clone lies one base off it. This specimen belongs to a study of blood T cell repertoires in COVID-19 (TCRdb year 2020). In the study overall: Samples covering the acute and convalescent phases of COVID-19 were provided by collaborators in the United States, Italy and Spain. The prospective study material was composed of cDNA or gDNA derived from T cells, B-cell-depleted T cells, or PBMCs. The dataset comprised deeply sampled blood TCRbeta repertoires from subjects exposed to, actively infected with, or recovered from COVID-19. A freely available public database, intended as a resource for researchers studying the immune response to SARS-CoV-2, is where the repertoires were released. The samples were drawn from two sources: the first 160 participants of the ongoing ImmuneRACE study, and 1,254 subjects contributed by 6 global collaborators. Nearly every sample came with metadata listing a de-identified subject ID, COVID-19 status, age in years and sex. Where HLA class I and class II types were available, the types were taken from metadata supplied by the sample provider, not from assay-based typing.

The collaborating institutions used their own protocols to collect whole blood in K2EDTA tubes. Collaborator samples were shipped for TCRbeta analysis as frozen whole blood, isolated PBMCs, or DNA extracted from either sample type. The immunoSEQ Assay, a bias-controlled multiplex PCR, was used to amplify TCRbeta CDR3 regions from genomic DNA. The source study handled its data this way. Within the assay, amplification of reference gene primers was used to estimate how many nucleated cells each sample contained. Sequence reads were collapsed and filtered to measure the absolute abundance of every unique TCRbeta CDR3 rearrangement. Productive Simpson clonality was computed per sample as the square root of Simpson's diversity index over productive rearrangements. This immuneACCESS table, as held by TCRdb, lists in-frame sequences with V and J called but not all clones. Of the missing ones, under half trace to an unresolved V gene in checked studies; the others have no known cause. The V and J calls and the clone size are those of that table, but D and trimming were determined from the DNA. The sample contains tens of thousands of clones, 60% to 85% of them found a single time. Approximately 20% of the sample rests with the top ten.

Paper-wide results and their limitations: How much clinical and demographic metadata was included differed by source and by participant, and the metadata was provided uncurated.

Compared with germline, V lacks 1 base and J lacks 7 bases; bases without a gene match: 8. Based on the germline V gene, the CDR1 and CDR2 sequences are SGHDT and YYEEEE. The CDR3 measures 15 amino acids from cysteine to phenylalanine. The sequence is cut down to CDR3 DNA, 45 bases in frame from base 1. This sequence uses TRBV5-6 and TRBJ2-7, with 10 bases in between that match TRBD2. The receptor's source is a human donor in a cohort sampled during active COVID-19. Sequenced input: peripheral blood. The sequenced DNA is TGTGCCAGCAGCTTGCGGCTAGCGGGAGTGGGGGAGCAGTACTTC. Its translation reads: CASSLRLAGVGEQYF.